This TCR beta chain was found in a study of blood T cell repertoires in COVID-19. Study in general: Material from acute and convalescent COVID-19 was sourced from the United States, Italy and Spain.

Original data processing: Reference gene primer amplification in the assay estimated nucleated cell counts. The data were produced by immunoSEQ multiplex PCR, yet TCRdb's version contains in-frame clones alone and is incomplete. V, J and clone size derive from that table, while D and trimming were established from the DNA sequence. The table records more than 15,000 clones, approximately 93% of them present only once. The sequenced material came from peripheral blood. The TCR was taken from a human donor in a cohort sampled during active COVID-19.

The CDR3 nucleotides read TGTGCCAGCAGTTTCACAGGGAACAGCAATCAGCCCCAGCATTTT. This gives the protein CASSFTGNSNQPQHF. The rearrangement uses TRBV7-2 and TRBJ1-5, with D tentatively TRBD1 (6 bases). V shed 6 bases and J shed 1 base, with 13 bases lying between them. The CDR3 sequence is 15 residues long. CDR1 and CDR2 from the germline V gene are SGHTA and FQGNSA.